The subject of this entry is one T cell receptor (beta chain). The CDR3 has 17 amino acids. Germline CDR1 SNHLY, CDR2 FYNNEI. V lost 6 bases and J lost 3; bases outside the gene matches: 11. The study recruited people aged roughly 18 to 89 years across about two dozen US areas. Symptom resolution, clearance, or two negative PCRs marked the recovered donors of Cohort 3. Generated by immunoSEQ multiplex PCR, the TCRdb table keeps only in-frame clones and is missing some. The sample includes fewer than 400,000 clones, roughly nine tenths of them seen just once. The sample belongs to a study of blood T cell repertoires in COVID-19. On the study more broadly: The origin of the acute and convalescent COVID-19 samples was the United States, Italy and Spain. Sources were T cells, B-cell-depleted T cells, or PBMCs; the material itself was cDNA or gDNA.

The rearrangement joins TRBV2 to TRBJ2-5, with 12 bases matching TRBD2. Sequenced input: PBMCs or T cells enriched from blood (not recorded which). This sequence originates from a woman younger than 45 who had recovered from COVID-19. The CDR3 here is CASRPLAGGPREETQYF. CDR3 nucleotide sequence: TGTGCCAGCAGACCACTAGCGGGGGGCCCTCGAGAAGAGACCCAGTACTTC.